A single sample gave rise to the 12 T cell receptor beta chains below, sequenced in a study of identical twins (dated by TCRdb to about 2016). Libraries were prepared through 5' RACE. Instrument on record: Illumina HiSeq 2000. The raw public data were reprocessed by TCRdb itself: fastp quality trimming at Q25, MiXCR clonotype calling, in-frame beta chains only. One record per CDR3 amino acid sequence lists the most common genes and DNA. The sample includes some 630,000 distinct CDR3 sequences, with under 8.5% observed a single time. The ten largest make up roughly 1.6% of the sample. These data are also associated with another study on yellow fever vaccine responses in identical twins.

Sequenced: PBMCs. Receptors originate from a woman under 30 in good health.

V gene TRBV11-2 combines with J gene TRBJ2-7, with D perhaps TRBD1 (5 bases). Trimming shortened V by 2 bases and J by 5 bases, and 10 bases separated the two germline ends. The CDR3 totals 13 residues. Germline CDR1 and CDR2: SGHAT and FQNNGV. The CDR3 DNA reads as TGTGCCAGCAGCTTAAGGGGCAGAGACGAGCAGTACTTC. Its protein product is CASSLRGRDEQYF.

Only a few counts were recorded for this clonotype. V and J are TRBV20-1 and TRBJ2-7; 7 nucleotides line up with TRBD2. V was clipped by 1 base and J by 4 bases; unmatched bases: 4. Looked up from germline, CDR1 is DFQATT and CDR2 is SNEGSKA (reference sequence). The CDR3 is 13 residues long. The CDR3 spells CSARAGLVYEQYV. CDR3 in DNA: TGCAGTGCTAGAGCCGGACTAGTTTACGAGCAGTACGTC.

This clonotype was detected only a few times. The DNA of the CDR3 is TGTGCCAGCAGTCCGGCGGGTGTGCAGTACGTC. Translating it yields CASSPAGVQYV. The rearrangement uses TRBV11-2 and TRBJ2-7; the D gene is possibly TRBD2 (5 bases). Trimming removed 6 bases from V and 9 bases from J, with 12 bases in between. CDR1 and CDR2 (germline): SGHAT, FQNNGV. The CDR3 has 11 residues.

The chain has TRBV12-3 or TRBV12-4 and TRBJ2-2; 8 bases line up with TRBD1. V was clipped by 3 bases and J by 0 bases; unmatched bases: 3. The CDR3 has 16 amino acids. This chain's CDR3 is CASSFTGGTNTGELFF. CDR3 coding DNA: TGTGCCAGCAGTTTTACAGGGGGAACGAACACCGGGGAGCTGTTTTTT.

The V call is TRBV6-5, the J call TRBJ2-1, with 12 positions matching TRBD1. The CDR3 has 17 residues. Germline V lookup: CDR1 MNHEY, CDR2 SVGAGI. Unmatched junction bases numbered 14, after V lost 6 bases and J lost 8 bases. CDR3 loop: CASRLIIGDRGLDEQFF. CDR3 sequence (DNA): TGTGCCAGCAGGTTAATTATAGGGGACAGGGGGCTCGATGAGCAGTTCTTC.

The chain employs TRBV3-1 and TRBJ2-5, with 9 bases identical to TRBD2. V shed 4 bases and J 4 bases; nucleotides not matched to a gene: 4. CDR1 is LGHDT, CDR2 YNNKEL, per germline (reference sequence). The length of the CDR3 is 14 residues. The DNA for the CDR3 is TGTGCCAGCAGCCTAGGCGGGAGGGCAGAGACCCAGTACTTC. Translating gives CASSLGGRAETQYF.

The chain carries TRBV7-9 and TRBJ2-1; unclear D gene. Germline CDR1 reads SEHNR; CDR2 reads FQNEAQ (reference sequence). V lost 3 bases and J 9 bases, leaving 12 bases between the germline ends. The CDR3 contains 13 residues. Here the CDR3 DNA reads TGTGCCAGCAGCTTGGATATTGTTGTTGAGCAGTTCTTC. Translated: CASSLDIVVEQFF.

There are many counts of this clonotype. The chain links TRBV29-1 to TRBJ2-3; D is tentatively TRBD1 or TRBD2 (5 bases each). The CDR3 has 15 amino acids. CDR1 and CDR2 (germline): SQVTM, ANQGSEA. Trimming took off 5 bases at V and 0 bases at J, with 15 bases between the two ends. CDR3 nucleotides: TGCAGCGTTACCCCGTGGGGGAGAAGCACAGATACGCAGTATTTT. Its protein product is CSVTPWGRSTDTQYF.

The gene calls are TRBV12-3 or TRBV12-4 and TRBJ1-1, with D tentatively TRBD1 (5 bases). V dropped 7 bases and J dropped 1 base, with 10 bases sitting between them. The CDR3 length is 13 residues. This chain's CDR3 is CASTRQWNTEAFF. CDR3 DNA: TGTGCCAGCACCCGACAGTGGAACACTGAAGCTTTCTTT.

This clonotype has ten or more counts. The CDR3 loop is CASSLDRRPPMNTEAFF. DNA for the CDR3: TGCGCCAGCAGCCTTGACAGGAGACCGCCCATGAACACTGAAGCTTTCTTT. V usage is TRBV5-1 and J usage is TRBJ1-1; TRBD1 is a possible D gene (6 bases). Trimming stripped 4 bases from V and 0 bases from J, with 19 bases between. This CDR3 comprises 17 residues. Germline lookup yields CDR1 SGHRS and CDR2 YFSETQ.

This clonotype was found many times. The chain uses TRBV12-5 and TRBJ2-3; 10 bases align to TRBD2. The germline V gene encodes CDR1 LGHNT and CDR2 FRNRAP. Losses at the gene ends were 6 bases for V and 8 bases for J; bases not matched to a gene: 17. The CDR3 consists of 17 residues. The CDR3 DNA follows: TGTGCTAGTGGCCCTCGGGGGTTAGCGGGGGGCCAAGGTACGCAGTATTTT. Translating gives CASGPRGLAGGQGTQYF.

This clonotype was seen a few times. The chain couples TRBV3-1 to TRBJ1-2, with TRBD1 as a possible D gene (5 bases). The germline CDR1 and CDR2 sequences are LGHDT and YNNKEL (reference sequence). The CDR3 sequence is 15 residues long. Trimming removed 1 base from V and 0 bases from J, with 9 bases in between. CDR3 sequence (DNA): TGTGCCAGCAGCCAAGTAGCACAGGCTAACTATGGCTACACCTTC. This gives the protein CASSQVAQANYGYTF.